The entry below gives a single T cell receptor beta chain sequence along with its context. This record comes from a study of T cell changes during pregnancy in multiple sclerosis. The data were produced by immunoSEQ multiplex PCR, yet TCRdb's version contains in-frame clones alone and is incomplete. The sample includes 66,000 or so clones, 85% to 90% of them seen just once. The V end was cut by 3 bases, the J end by 6 bases, with 11 bases between. Germline V gene data show CDR1 as SGHTA and CDR2 as FQGNSA. The CDR3 spans 13 residues. The chain joins TRBV7-2 to TRBJ1-2; D is unresolved. This sequence originates from a female donor in good health, enrolled as a control in a pregnancy study. Here the sequenced sample was peripheral blood, taken in the first trimester of pregnancy. This CDR3 is CASSFPGSHGYTF. DNA for the CDR3: TGTGCCAGCAGCTTCCCCGGGAGTCATGGCTACACCTTC.